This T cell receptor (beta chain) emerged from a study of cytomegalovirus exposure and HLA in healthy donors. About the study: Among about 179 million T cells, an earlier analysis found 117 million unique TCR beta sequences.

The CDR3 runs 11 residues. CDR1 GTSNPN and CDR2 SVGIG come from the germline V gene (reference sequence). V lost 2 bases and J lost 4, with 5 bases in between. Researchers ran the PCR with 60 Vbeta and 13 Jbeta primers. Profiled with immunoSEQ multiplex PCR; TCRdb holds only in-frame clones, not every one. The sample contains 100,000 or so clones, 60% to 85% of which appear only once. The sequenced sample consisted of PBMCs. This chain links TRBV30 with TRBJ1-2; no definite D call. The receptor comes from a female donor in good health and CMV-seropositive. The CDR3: CAWSLVYGYTF. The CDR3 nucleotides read TGTGCCTGGAGTCTCGTCTATGGCTACACCTTC.